Presented here are 32 T cell receptor beta chains from one specimen sequenced in a study of T cells in Graves' hyperthyroidism and ophthalmopathy. The source material, RNA transcripts, was used to amplify TCR beta CDR3 regions. The TCR CDR3 first-round RT-PCR relied on the HTBI primer set. TCRdb called the multiplex PCR reads again in MiXCR, with one record for every CDR3 protein. The table has 480,000 or so distinct CDR3 sequences, approximately 15% seen once. The source material was blood. These receptor sequences come from a woman in her late teens or twenties with Graves' hyperthyroidism.

This clonotype was seen ten or more times. This chain uses TRBV11-1 with TRBJ2-5; maybe TRBD2 (5 bases). CDR3 length: 13 residues. Trimming left V 3 bases short and J 5 bases short, with 10 bases between. Germline values: CDR1 SGHAT, CDR2 FQDESV (reference sequence). The CDR3 DNA is TGTGCCAGCAGCTTCCCAGGCGGGGAGACCCAGTACTTC. It specifies CASSFPGGETQYF.

This clonotype was detected a few times. This CDR3 is missing its conserved last phenylalanine or tryptophan, likely due to a read error. The chain's CDR3 is CASSSRRAKNIQYL. CDR3 DNA: TGTGCCAGCAGCTCCCGACGAGCCAAAAACATTCAGTACCTC. The chain employs TRBV11-1 and TRBJ2-4, with D unresolved. Deletions cut 4 bases from V and 0 bases from J, with 7 bases between. The germline gives CDR1 SGHAT, CDR2 FQDESV (reference sequence). The CDR3 extends over 14 amino acids.

This clonotype has only one observation. J is TRBJ2-2 and V is TRBV7-7; D gene ambiguous. V lost 1 base and J 4 bases, leaving 13 bases between the germline ends. This CDR3 is 16 amino acids long. Germline values: CDR1 SSHAT, CDR2 FNYEAQ (reference sequence). CDR3 sequence: CASSLDSQSTTGELFF. The DNA of the CDR3 is TGTGCCAGCAGCTTAGATTCCCAAAGTACCACCGGGGAGCTGTTTTTT.

This clonotype was counted at least ten times. This chain uses TRBV30 with TRBJ2-2; TRBD1 is a possible D gene (6 bases). Trimming took off 5 bases at V and 2 bases at J, with 18 bases between the two ends. Looked up from germline, CDR1 is GTSNPN and CDR2 is SVGIG (reference sequence). This CDR3 comprises 16 residues. As DNA, the CDR3 is TGTGCCTGGGGAGGATGGCCAGGGGCCAACACCGGGGAGCTGTTTTTT. This encodes CAWGGWPGANTGELFF.

The sample holds many counts of this clonotype. The chain couples TRBV7-3 to TRBJ1-1; D might be TRBD1 (5 bases). V was trimmed by 5 bases and J by 7 bases, leaving 17 bases between them. The CDR3 covers 14 residues. Per germline, CDR1 SGHTA and CDR2 FQGTGA. The CDR3 sequence is CASSPARGLGEAFF. The CDR3 region has the DNA TGTGCCAGCAGCCCCGCGAGGGGCTTAGGTGAAGCTTTCTTT.

This clonotype came up many times. This chain joins TRBV27 and TRBJ2-1; D call uncertain. Germline loops: CDR1 MNHEY, CDR2 SMNVEV (reference sequence). The CDR3 has 16 residues. The ends were cut back, 3 bases at V and 9 bases at J, with 21 bases in the middle. CDR3 loop: CASSLALTSRGSEQFF. The CDR3 nucleotides read TGTGCCAGCAGTTTGGCCCTCACAAGCCGAGGAAGTGAGCAGTTCTTC.

Worth noting for this clonotype: One end of the junction is discordant with germline, which a read error may explain. The chain couples TRBV14 to TRBJ1-5; D is possibly TRBD1 (6 bases). The germline V gene has CDR1 SGHDN and CDR2 FVKESK. CDR3 size: 15 residues. This CDR3 reads CASSPKGVGNQPHHF. CDR3 nucleotide sequence: TGTGCCAGCAGCCCTAAGGGGGTTGGCAATCAGCCCCATCATTTT.

The chain carries TRBV5-1 and TRBJ1-1; maybe TRBD1 (6 bases). The germline V gene encodes CDR1 SGHRS and CDR2 YFSETQ. V dropped 4 bases and J dropped 4 bases, with 14 bases sitting between them. The CDR3 has 14 residues. The DNA of the CDR3 is TGCGCCAGCAGCACTCAGGGGTCTGGCACTGAAGCTTTCTTT. It yields the protein CASSTQGSGTEAFF. Combining the CDR3 with reference TRBV5-1 and TRBJ1-1 gives the whole variable domain KAGVTQTPRYLIKTRGQQVTLSCSPISGHRSVSWYQQTPGQGLQFLFEYFSETQRNKGNFPGRFSGRQFSNSRSEMNVSTLELGDSALYLCASSTQGSGTEAFFGQGTRLTVV.

This clonotype was recorded many times. J is TRBJ2-2 and V is TRBV11-2; the D is unclear. Germline loops: CDR1 SGHAT, CDR2 FQNNGV. The CDR3 runs to 15 residues. V gave up 2 bases and J gave up 0 bases, with 7 bases separating them. Here the CDR3 DNA reads TGTGCCAGCAGCTTACGCAAGACGAACACCGGGGAGCTGTTTTTT. Its protein product is CASSLRKTNTGELFF.

Many counts were recorded for this clonotype. V is TRBV24-1 and J is TRBJ2-1, with TRBD1 matching 8 bases. CDR1 is KGHDR, CDR2 SFDVKD, per germline. V shed 5 bases, J shed 6 bases, and the junction held 14 bases outside the gene matches. The CDR3 is 17 amino acids. The CDR3 reads CATSVTVGTGRVNEQFF. CDR3 DNA: TGTGCCACCAGTGTGACCGTAGGGACAGGCAGGGTCAATGAGCAGTTCTTC.

This clonotype appeared once. This sequence joins TRBV9 and TRBJ2-3; either TRBD1 or TRBD2 may fit D (5 bases each). This CDR3 region has 14 residues. Between the trimmed V and J ends, which lost 4 bases and 6 bases, there was a span of 15 bases. Germline V lookup: CDR1 SGDLS, CDR2 YYNGEE. The CDR3 region is CASSLGPRDDTQYF. The CDR3, as DNA: TGTGCCAGCAGCCTGGGACCCCGAGACGATACGCAGTATTTT.

V usage is TRBV14 and J usage is TRBJ2-1, with D maybe TRBD2 (5 bases). The CDR3 is 22 amino acids. Trimming stripped 4 bases from V and 0 bases from J, with 31 bases between. Germline values: CDR1 SGHDN, CDR2 FVKESK. CDR3 sequence: CASSPRGWSRGPTTSSYNEQFF. The CDR3 DNA reads TGTGCCAGCAGCCCCCGTGGCTGGTCGCGCGGGCCGACCACGAGCTCCTACAATGAGCAGTTCTTC.

Many counts were recorded for this clonotype. This sequence joins TRBV3-1 and TRBJ1-1; a possible D gene is TRBD1 (5 bases). CDR3 length: 12 residues. Trimming shortened V by 6 bases and J by 4 bases, and 9 bases separated the two germline ends. Germline V lookup: CDR1 LGHDT, CDR2 YNNKEL (reference sequence). The CDR3 bases are TGTGCCAGCAGTACCGGGGGCACTGAAGCTTTCTTT. Its translation: CASSTGGTEAFF.

This clonotype was counted many times. The genes are TRBV20-1 and TRBJ1-4, with 7 bases matching TRBD1. The junction had 7 bases not matched to a gene; V was cut back by 0 bases and J by 3 bases. The germline CDR1 and CDR2 sequences are DFQATT and SNEGSKA (reference sequence). This CDR3 region has 16 residues. CDR3 bases: TGCAGTGCTAGAGACCTCCCGGGACAGCCTAATGAAAAACTGTTTTTT. The encoded protein is CSARDLPGQPNEKLFF.

This chain joins TRBV5-5 and TRBJ2-3, with TRBD2 matching over 14 bases. J gave up 5 bases and V 0 bases, and 2 bases lay outside the gene matches. Germline V gene lookup returns CDR1 SGHKS and CDR2 YYEKEE (reference sequence). The CDR3 contains 16 residues. The CDR3 spells CASSLAGLAGGDTQYF. CDR3 bases: TGTGCCAGCAGCTTGGCAGGACTAGCGGGAGGAGATACGCAGTATTTT.

There are many counts of this clonotype. CDR3 loop: CAISEYRDKNTGELFF. The CDR3 DNA follows: TGTGCCATCAGTGAGTACCGGGACAAGAACACCGGGGAGCTGTTTTTT. V gene TRBV10-3 combines with J gene TRBJ2-2, with TRBD1 as a possible D gene (6 bases). CDR3 length: 16 residues. V was pared by 1 base and J by 1 base, with 10 bases between. Germline lookup yields CDR1 ENHRY and CDR2 SYGVKD.

The sample holds many counts of this clonotype. The chain links TRBV2 to TRBJ1-5, with unresolved D. CDR1 and CDR2 from the germline V gene are SNHLY and FYNNEI. Trimming took 3 bases from V and 6 from J, leaving 6 bases between them. The CDR3 has 12 amino acids. The CDR3 region is CASSDWRQPQHF. The DNA of the CDR3 is TGTGCCAGCAGTGATTGGCGTCAGCCCCAGCATTTT. Using reference TRBV2 and TRBJ1-5 for the parts outside the CDR3, the full variable domain is EPEVTQTPSHQVTQMGQEVILRCVPISNHLYFYWYRQILGQKVEFLVSFYNNEISEKSEIFDDQFSVERPDGSNFTLKIRSTKLEDSAMYFCASSDWRQPQHFGDGTRLSIL.

This clonotype was seen many times. The rearrangement links TRBV20-1 to TRBJ2-1, with unresolved D. The CDR3 runs 14 residues. Trimming removed 5 bases at V and 0 bases at J, with 11 bases between. CDR1 is DFQATT and CDR2 is SNEGSKA in the germline V gene (reference sequence). Here the CDR3 reads CSAPDGSSYNEQFF. CDR3 coding DNA: TGCAGTGCTCCGGACGGATCCTCCTACAATGAGCAGTTCTTC.

The chain carries TRBV18 and TRBJ2-6; 8 bases match TRBD1. The germline V gene encodes CDR1 KGHSH and CDR2 LQKENI. V lost 6 bases, J lost 2 bases, and 12 bases stayed unmatched. CDR3 size: 18 residues. CDR3 amino acids: CASSISGQVIPGANVLTF. In nucleotides, the CDR3 is TGTGCCAGCTCTATTTCGGGACAGGTGATACCTGGGGCCAACGTCCTGACTTTC.

With regard to this clonotype: A single base separates this from a much larger clone, so it may be a read error. J is TRBJ1-2 and V is TRBV11-3; D is uncertain. In germline, CDR1 is SGHNT, CDR2 YENEEA. Trimming removed 0 bases at V and 2 bases at J, with 10 bases between. CDR3 length: 15 residues. CDR3 residues: CASSLDPISNYGYTF. DNA of the CDR3: TGTGCCAGCAGCTTAGATCCTATCTCGAACTATGGCTACACCTTC.

This clonotype was counted ten times or more. J is TRBJ2-3 and V is TRBV7-6; TRBD2 matches 7 bases. J gave up 3 bases and V 8 bases, and 8 bases lay outside the gene matches. The germline V gene encodes CDR1 SGHVS and CDR2 FNYEAQ. CDR3 size: 14 residues. In nucleotides, the CDR3 is TGTGCCAGCGGCGGCGGGAGTGTTACAGATACGCAGTATTTT. It yields the protein CASGGGSVTDTQYF.

This clonotype was picked up many times. The V call is TRBV20-1, the J call TRBJ2-7; a possible D gene is TRBD1 (7 bases). Germline V CDR1 and CDR2: DFQATT, SNEGSKA (reference sequence). Between the trimmed V and J ends, which lost 5 bases and 1 base, there was a span of 15 bases. This CDR3 contains 14 residues. The CDR3 protein is CSAGGTAGSYEQYF. The DNA of the CDR3 is TGCAGTGCTGGCGGGACAGCCGGGTCCTACGAGCAGTACTTC.

This clonotype was seen a few times. V gene TRBV29-1 combines with J gene TRBJ1-2; 7 nucleotides agree with TRBD1. The V segment lost 2 bases and the J segment 8 bases; nucleotides outside the gene matches: 8. The CDR3 contains 13 residues. The germline gives CDR1 SQVTM, CDR2 ANQGSEA. This CDR3 reads CSVERGGEWGYTF. For the CDR3, the DNA is TGCAGCGTTGAACGAGGGGGCGAGTGGGGCTACACCTTC.

The rearrangement joins TRBV12-3 or TRBV12-4 to TRBJ2-3, with D tentatively TRBD1 or TRBD2 (5 bases each). Trimming left V 6 bases short and J 6 bases short, with 10 bases between. The CDR3 has 12 residues. The CDR3 region has the DNA TGTGCCAGCAGCCGCCGGGGCGATACGCAGTATTTT. This gives the protein CASSRRGDTQYF.

This clonotype was counted only a few times. This chain connects TRBV19 to TRBJ2-1; D could derive from TRBD1 or TRBD2 (5 bases each). The germline CDR1 and CDR2 sequences are LNHDA and SQIVND (reference sequence). This CDR3 has 12 residues. With 3 bases removed from V and 6 bases from J, the gap between germline ends came to 6 bases. In nucleotides, the CDR3 is TGTGCCAGTAGTATGAGGGGCAATGAGCAGTTCTTC. This encodes CASSMRGNEQFF.

This clonotype was recorded many times. The V call is TRBV3-1, the J call TRBJ2-1; 14 bases align to TRBD2. V lost 3 bases to trimming and J lost 7 bases; unmatched junction nucleotides: 5. Germline V CDR1 and CDR2: LGHDT, YNNKEL (reference sequence). This CDR3 is 16 amino acids long. The CDR3 region is CASSQTGLAGDNEQFF. The CDR3 nucleotides read TGTGCCAGCAGCCAGACGGGACTAGCGGGAGATAATGAGCAGTTCTTC.

There are many counts of this clonotype. The V and J genes are TRBV3-1 and TRBJ2-5; D unresolved. The CDR3 covers 15 residues. V was shortened by 5 bases and J by 5 bases, with 18 bases between the two germline ends. Germline-derived CDR1 and CDR2 are LGHDT and YNNKEL (reference sequence). CDR3 coding DNA: TGTGCCAGCAGCTACCCCGGCGCCGGTGGGGAGACCCAGTACTTC. It codes for CASSYPGAGGETQYF.

The V gene is TRBV3-1, the J gene TRBJ1-5, with D unclear. The CDR3 covers 14 residues. V dropped 0 bases and J dropped 7 bases, with 10 bases sitting between them. CDR1 is LGHDT, CDR2 YNNKEL, per germline (reference sequence). CDR3 sequence reads: CASSQDLMGQPQHF. CDR3 bases: TGTGCCAGCAGCCAAGATTTGATGGGGCAGCCCCAGCATTTT.

This clonotype was seen ten or more times. This chain links TRBV5-1 with TRBJ1-2, with D perhaps TRBD1 (5 bases). This CDR3 is 15 amino acids long. V was trimmed by 3 bases and J by 1 base, leaving 13 bases between them. From germline, CDR1 is SGHRS and CDR2 YFSETQ. CDR3 loop: CASSSVGGDNYGYTF. In DNA, the CDR3 is TGCGCCAGCAGCTCCGTCGGGGGTGATAACTATGGCTACACCTTC.

This clonotype came up many times. The chain employs TRBV14 and TRBJ1-1; 10 bases map to TRBD1. The CDR3 runs 16 residues. Looked up from germline, CDR1 is SGHDN and CDR2 is FVKESK. V shed 4 bases and J 8 bases; nucleotides not matched to a gene: 13. The CDR3 is CASSPIPGQGFREAFF. Here the CDR3 DNA reads TGTGCCAGCAGCCCGATCCCGGGACAGGGGTTTCGCGAAGCTTTCTTT.

The chain links TRBV10-3 to TRBJ2-7; 10 bases map to TRBD2. CDR1 ENHRY and CDR2 SYGVKD come from the germline V gene. V dropped 0 bases and J dropped 6; count of bases not matched to a gene: 5. The CDR3 length is 15 residues. CDR3 coding DNA: TGTGCCATCAGTGAGTCGTTAGCGGGAGGATCCGAGCAGTACTTC. Its translation is CAISESLAGGSEQYF.

The V and J genes are TRBV10-2 and TRBJ2-2, with 8 nucleotides matching TRBD2. Unmatched junction bases numbered 10, after V lost 2 bases and J lost 5 bases. CDR1 is WSHSY and CDR2 is SAAADI in the germline V gene. The CDR3 is 17 amino acids. CDR3 coding DNA: TGCGCCAGCAGTGAGGGTGGTGGGAGCGGGAGAACCGGGGAGCTGTTTTTT. Translating it yields CASSEGGGSGRTGELFF.